Below are 26 T cell receptor beta chains sequenced from a single sample in a study of T cell responses to AZD1222 COVID-19 vaccine (dated by TCRdb to the early 2020s). This specimen's time point label, per the study, means: baseline before first vaccination. The library was produced with the immunoSEQ multiplex PCR assay. TCRdb re-hosts the immuneACCESS table, in-frame sequences only. Its copies lack some clones; in the studies checked, an unresolved V gene accounts for under half of them, and the cause for the rest is not known. This sample is represented by under 200,000 clones; over 90% of them were singletons. About 3.9% of the sample is held by the ten biggest clonotypes. The source material was peripheral blood, sampled on day 0 of AZD1222 vaccination. The receptor set was obtained from an adult in good health.

The chain uses TRBV5-1 and TRBJ1-2; D not certain. Trimming removed 0 bases from V and 4 bases from J, with 10 bases in between. Germline V lookup: CDR1 SGHRS, CDR2 YFSETQ. The CDR3 length is 14 residues. CDR3 nucleotides: TGCGCCAGCAGCTTGGACGCCTTTCCCTATGGCTACACCTTC. Its protein is CASSLDAFPYGYTF.

V and J are TRBV5-1 and TRBJ2-7; tentatively, D is TRBD2 (5 bases). The CDR3 is 13 residues long. CDR1 and CDR2 (germline): SGHRS, YFSETQ. V was trimmed by 1 base and J by 5 bases, leaving 10 bases between them. CDR3 loop: CASSLRGRDEQYF. The CDR3 nucleotides are TGCGCCAGCAGCTTGCGGGGTCGGGACGAGCAGTACTTC.

The V call is TRBV5-5, the J call TRBJ1-1, with D unresolved. This CDR3 region has 13 residues. Trimming removed 5 bases at V and 2 bases at J, with 10 bases between. The germline gives CDR1 SGHKS, CDR2 YYEKEE (reference sequence). The CDR3 nucleotides are TGTGCCAGCAGTCTTGACACCAACACTGAAGCTTTCTTT. Encoded protein: CASSLDTNTEAFF.

This clone was detected once. The chain employs TRBV2 and TRBJ2-5; the D gene is possibly TRBD2 (6 bases). The germline V gene has CDR1 SNHLY and CDR2 FYNNEI. The CDR3 covers 13 residues. The germline V and J ends were trimmed by 7 bases and 5 bases, with 14 bases remaining between them. CDR3 loop: CASTDGRRETQYF. The CDR3 region has the DNA TGTGCCAGCACCGACGGGAGACGGGAGACCCAGTACTTC.

CDR3 residues: CASSFYPYNEQFF. DNA of the CDR3: TGTGCCAGCAGTTTTTATCCCTACAATGAGCAGTTCTTC. J is TRBJ2-1 and V is TRBV12-3 or TRBV12-4; D remains ambiguous. The CDR3 runs 13 residues. Trimming removed 3 bases at V and 2 bases at J, with 5 bases between.

The chain has TRBV7-2 and TRBJ2-3, with 7 positions matching TRBD2. Trimming at V came to 2 bases and at J to 3 bases, leaving 2 bases not matched to a gene. CDR1 is SGHTA and CDR2 is FQGNSA in the germline V gene. The CDR3 is 14 residues long. As DNA, the CDR3 is TGTGCCAGCAGCTTATACGGGAGGACAGATACGCAGTATTTT. It encodes CASSLYGRTDTQYF.

V and J are TRBV7-8 and TRBJ1-4; D is perhaps TRBD1 (6 bases). The CDR3 has 15 residues. Germline-derived CDR1 and CDR2 are SGHVS and FQNEAQ. Deletions cut 1 base from V and 0 bases from J, with 6 bases between. The CDR3 DNA is TGTGCCAGCAGCTTAGACAGGGCAACTAATGAAAAACTGTTTTTT. This encodes CASSLDRATNEKLFF.

V usage is TRBV11-2 and J usage is TRBJ1-2, with D possibly TRBD1 on 5 matching bases. The CDR3 sequence is 15 residues long. Germline CDR1 is SGHAT and CDR2 is FQNNGV. The germline V and J ends were trimmed by 5 bases and 0 bases, with 13 bases remaining between them. In DNA form, the CDR3 reads TGTGCCAGCAGCCTTCGAGGGGAGACTAACTATGGCTACACCTTC. This sequence encodes CASSLRGETNYGYTF.

The chain combines TRBV10-3 with TRBJ2-1, with a weak D call TRBD2 (5 bases). In germline, CDR1 is ENHRY, CDR2 SYGVKD. With 2 bases removed from V and 6 bases from J, the gap between germline ends came to 11 bases. This CDR3 has 14 residues. DNA for the CDR3: TGTGCCATCAGTGAGGCCGCAGGACTCAATGAGCAGTTCTTC. This gives the protein CAISEAAGLNEQFF.

This clone was detected only once. The rearrangement links TRBV25-1 to TRBJ1-1; D not certain. The germline CDR1 and CDR2 sequences are MGHDK and SYGVNS. The CDR3 covers 14 residues. V lost 2 bases, J lost 7 bases, and 14 bases lay in between. The DNA of the CDR3 is TGTGCCAGCAGTGAACTCGAAGGCATAAATGAAGCTTTCTTT. This gives the protein CASSELEGINEAFF. The variable domain in full, completed from reference TRBV25-1 and TRBJ1-1, reads EADIYQTPRYLVIGTGKKITLECSQTMGHDKMYWYQQDPGMELHLIHYSYGVNSTEKGDLSSESTVSRIRTEHFPLTLESARPSHTSQYLCASSELEGINEAFFGQGTRLTVV.

This chain joins TRBV5-8 and TRBJ1-2, with TRBD1 matching over 7 bases. Germline trimming cut 9 bases from V and 3 bases from J; bases unmatched to any gene: 8. The CDR3 extends over 13 amino acids. Germline V gives CDR1 SGHTS, CDR2 YDEGEE. For the CDR3, the DNA is TGTGCCACTCCGACAGGGAAGGACTATGGCTACACCTTC. Its translation is CATPTGKDYGYTF.

This rearrangement joins TRBV7-9 to TRBJ1-1; D is uncertain. V lost 3 bases and J 6 bases, leaving 23 bases between the germline ends. Germline CDR1 reads SEHNR; CDR2 reads FQNEAQ (reference sequence). This CDR3 has 17 residues. CDR3 DNA sequence: TGTGCCAGCAGCTTGCTATACGTGAGGGAGGGAAAGGCTGAAGCTTTCTTT. It encodes CASSLLYVREGKAEAFF.

V and J are TRBV7-9 and TRBJ2-7; 14 positions match TRBD2. The J segment lost 7 bases and the V segment lost 4 bases, leaving 3 bases of the junction unmatched. The CDR3 is made up of 14 amino acids. Germline V lookup: CDR1 SEHNR, CDR2 FQNEAQ (reference sequence). The CDR3 DNA reads as TGTGCCAGCAGCTCGCGACTAGCGGGAGGGGAGCAGTACTTC. This sequence encodes CASSSRLAGGEQYF.

The chain employs TRBV6-5 and TRBJ1-3, with a possible D match to TRBD1 (6 bases). V dropped 5 bases and J dropped 4 bases, with 9 bases sitting between them. The CDR3 consists of 13 residues. Germline V gene sequence: CDR1 MNHEY, CDR2 SVGAGI. The DNA for the CDR3 is TGTGCCAGCAGTATGGGGGCCGGAAACACCATATATTTT. Translated: CASSMGAGNTIYF.

The chain employs TRBV5-4 and TRBJ2-3, with 12 bases lining up with TRBD2. CDR1 is SGHNT and CDR2 is YYREEE in the germline V gene (reference sequence). J gave up 2 bases and V 0 bases, and 4 bases lay outside the gene matches. The CDR3 loop spans 17 amino acids. The DNA for the CDR3 is TGTGCCAGCAGCTTGGGACTAGCGGGAGCGGTCACAGATACGCAGTATTTT. This translates into CASSLGLAGAVTDTQYF. Variable domain in full (rest from reference TRBV5-4 and TRBJ2-3): ETGVTQSPTHLIKTRGQQVTLRCSSQSGHNTVSWYQQALGQGPQFIFQYYREEENGRGNFPPRFSGLQFPNYSSELNVNALELDDSALYLCASSLGLAGAVTDTQYFGPGTRLTVL.

The rearrangement uses TRBV5-8 and TRBJ2-7, with 10 bases aligning to TRBD1. Looked up from germline, CDR1 is SGHTS and CDR2 is YDEGEE. The CDR3 consists of 15 residues. V lost 4 bases and J lost 4; bases outside the gene matches: 8. The CDR3 here is CASSVRTGGFYEQYF. CDR3 in DNA: TGTGCCAGCAGCGTACGGACAGGGGGGTTTTACGAGCAGTACTTC.

This clone was observed once. This chain links TRBV5-1 with TRBJ2-1; TRBD2 agrees at 10 bases. Per germline, CDR1 SGHRS and CDR2 YFSETQ. The length of the CDR3 is 16 residues. V trimming: 0 bases; J trimming: 2 bases; junction bases outside the gene matches: 2. The CDR3 nucleotides are TGCGCCAGCAGCTTGGCCAGCGGGGGGGCCTACAATGAGCAGTTCTTC. Translated, it gives CASSLASGGAYNEQFF.

V is TRBV28 and J is TRBJ2-7, with TRBD2 matching 10 bases. V lost 7 bases and J lost 3; bases outside the gene matches: 6. The germline V gene encodes CDR1 MDHEN and CDR2 SYDVKM. The CDR3 contains 14 residues. The CDR3 reads CASNGERGGYEQYF. CDR3 nucleotide sequence: TGTGCCAGCAATGGTGAGCGGGGGGGCTACGAGCAGTACTTC.

This clone came up once. The chain carries TRBV20-1 and TRBJ1-5, with D possibly being TRBD1 (6 bases). The CDR3 sequence is 13 residues long. Deletions cut 3 bases from V and 3 bases from J, with 9 bases between. Germline CDR1 and CDR2: DFQATT and SNEGSKA (reference sequence). The CDR3 DNA follows: TGCAGTGCTAGTCGGGACACCAATCAGCCCCAGCATTTT. This gives the protein CSASRDTNQPQHF.

The rearrangement joins TRBV3-1 (or the pseudogene TRBV3-2) to TRBJ1-1; TRBD1 agrees at 8 bases. The CDR3 totals 14 residues. Germline V gene data show CDR1 as LGHDT and CDR2 as YNNKEL (reference sequence). The trim removed 4 bases at V and 2 bases at J, leaving 3 bases unmatched. The CDR3 reads CASSRGQGNTEAFF. The CDR3 DNA sequence: TGTGCCAGCAGCCGAGGACAGGGTAACACTGAAGCTTTCTTT.

The count of this clone is one. The gene calls are TRBV29-1 and TRBJ1-2, with 10 nucleotides matching TRBD1. The CDR3 runs to 16 residues. V was clipped by 2 bases and J by 6 bases; unmatched bases: 12. The germline CDR1 and CDR2 sequences are SQVTM and ANQGSEA. The CDR3 loop reads CSVETWDRGLPDGYTF. Here the CDR3 DNA reads TGCAGCGTTGAAACTTGGGACAGGGGCCTGCCGGATGGCTACACCTTC.

The chain combines TRBV5-4 with TRBJ1-2; D might be TRBD1 (6 bases). V lost 4 bases, J lost 2 bases, and 12 bases lay in between. CDR1 is SGHNT and CDR2 is YYREEE in the germline V gene (reference sequence). The CDR3 is made up of 14 amino acids. CDR3 sequence reads: CASSPQQGNYGYTF. CDR3 coding DNA: TGTGCCAGCAGCCCTCAACAGGGAAACTATGGCTACACCTTC.

This chain connects TRBV2 to TRBJ1-4; 9 bases fit TRBD1. The CDR3 runs 18 residues. From germline, CDR1 is SNHLY and CDR2 FYNNEI. The ends lost 6 bases at V and 0 bases at J; junction bases unmatched: 11. The CDR3 DNA sequence: TGTGCCAGCAGGGACCGGGACAGGGCTCTTGCAACTAATGAAAAACTGTTTTTT. It yields the protein CASRDRDRALATNEKLFF.

V and J are TRBV19 and TRBJ1-4; D gene ambiguous. Germline CDR1 is LNHDA and CDR2 is SQIVND (reference sequence). Trimming stripped 5 bases from V and 7 bases from J, with 23 bases between. The length of the CDR3 is 17 residues. The CDR3 here is CASSSGTGLGLGEKLFF. CDR3 DNA sequence: TGTGCCAGTAGTTCAGGCACCGGCCTGGGCTTAGGTGAAAAACTGTTTTTT.

This rearrangement joins TRBV3-1 (or the pseudogene TRBV3-2) to TRBJ2-3, with TRBD2 matching 8 bases. From germline, CDR1 is LGHDT and CDR2 YNNKEL (reference sequence). V dropped 1 base and J dropped 4; count of bases not matched to a gene: 1. This CDR3 is built from 14 residues. CDR3 bases: TGTGCCAGCAGCCAAGCTAGCGGGTCAGATACGCAGTATTTT. Translated: CASSQASGSDTQYF.

The chain couples TRBV7-7 to TRBJ1-6, with 9 bases matching TRBD1. This CDR3 is built from 15 residues. CDR1 SSHAT and CDR2 FNYEAQ come from the germline V gene (reference sequence). J gave up 10 bases and V 5 bases, and 9 bases lay outside the gene matches. This CDR3 is CASSPRTGQGSPLHF. In DNA form, the CDR3 reads TGTGCCAGCAGCCCTAGGACTGGACAGGGGTCACCCCTCCACTTT. Full variable domain (rest looked up from reference TRBV7-7 and TRBJ1-6): GAGVSQSPRYKVTKRGQDVTLRCDPISSHATLYWYQQALGQGPEFLTYFNYEAQPDKSGLPSDRFSAERPEGSISTLTIQRTEQRDSAMYRCASSPRTGQGSPLHFGNGTRLTVT.